The rows below give T cell receptor beta chains drawn from one sample of a study of beta chain features in type 1 diabetes. Using immunoSEQ multiplex PCR, the repertoire was profiled, and TCRdb retains in-frame clones only, with some absent. The sample lists a few hundred thousand clones; about 15% were seen once. Material for sequencing was naive CD4+ T cells from blood. All receptors derive from a man aged 18 to 30 with type 1 diabetes. Both conserved end residues are part of each CDR3. The D gene is left open where the match is weak. Clone size, where shown, is once, few, many, or a class for clones that have expanded.

J gene | V gene | clone size | D gene | CDR3 protein | CDR3 DNA
TRBJ1-1 | TRBV25-1 | few | . | CASRFHGGTEAFF | TGTGCCAGCAGGTTTCACGGGGGCACTGAAGCTTTCTTT
TRBJ1-2 | TRBV5-5 | . | TRBD1 | CASSVQGALGDGYTF | TGTGCCAGCAGCGTACAGGGGGCGCTGGGTGATGGCTACACCTTC
TRBJ2-3 | TRBV4-1 | few | TRBD1 | CASSQPRQGDTQYF | TGCGCCAGCAGCCAACCCCGACAGGGAGATACGCAGTATTTT
TRBJ2-1 | TRBV25-1 | . | . | CASSEAPGINNEQFF | TGTGCCAGCAGTGAGGCCCCCGGGATTAACAATGAGCAGTTCTTC
TRBJ2-3 | TRBV5-1 | few | . | CASSTRRGATDTQYF | TGCGCCAGCAGCACCCGCCGCGGGGCCACAGATACGCAGTATTTT
TRBJ2-5 | TRBV18 | . | . | CASSPGGSQETQYF | TGTGCCAGCTCTCCAGGCGGTTCCCAAGAGACCCAGTACTTC
TRBJ2-7 | TRBV6-5 | . | TRBD2 | CASSLGGLLEQYF | TGTGCCAGCAGCCTCGGGGGGTTACTAGAGCAGTACTTC
TRBJ2-6 | TRBV28 | . | . | CASSSQGSGANVLTF | TGTGCCAGCAGTTCGCAGGGGTCTGGGGCCAACGTCCTGACTTTC
TRBJ2-1 | TRBV6-1 | few | TRBD2 | CASSDPGLAVNEQFF | TGTGCCAGCAGTGATCCGGGACTAGCGGTCAATGAGCAGTTCTTC
TRBJ2-7 | TRBV28 | . | TRBD2 | CASPLELAGFHEQYF | TGTGCCAGCCCTCTTGAACTAGCGGGGTTCCACGAGCAGTACTTC
TRBJ1-4 | TRBV7-9 | . | TRBD1 | CASSGRTGGTTNEKLFF | TGTGCCAGCAGCGGTAGAACAGGGGGCACAACTAATGAAAAACTGTTTTTT
TRBJ2-3 | TRBV28 | few | TRBD2 | CASSLGASGNTDTQYF | TGTGCCAGCAGTTTAGGGGCTAGCGGGAACACAGATACGCAGTATTTT
TRBJ1-1 | TRBV18 | once | TRBD1 | CASSRDRGEAFF | TGTGCCAGCTCACGGGACAGGGGGGAAGCTTTCTTT
TRBJ1-2 | TRBV9 | . | . | CAGKRGGYYGYTF | TGTGCCGGGAAGCGGGGGGGATACTATGGCTACACCTTC
TRBJ2-7 | TRBV7-2 | . | . | CASSPDSFYEQYF | TGTGCCAGCAGCCCAGACAGTTTCTACGAGCAGTACTTC
TRBJ1-2 | TRBV11-2 | few | . | CASSLAPGSGYTF | TGTGCCAGCAGCTTAGCTCCGGGGTCTGGCTACACCTTC
TRBJ1-2 | TRBV6-6 | . | . | CASSQPPSSYGYTF | TGTGCCAGCAGTCAACCACCCTCCAGCTATGGCTACACCTTC
TRBJ2-7 | TRBV19 | few | TRBD1 | CASSSSRTGPYEQYF | TGTGCCAGTAGTTCGAGCAGGACAGGCCCCTACGAGCAGTACTTC
TRBJ1-1 | TRBV11-3 | . | TRBD1 | CASSLTGGETEAFF | TGTGCCAGCAGTCTGACAGGGGGCGAAACTGAAGCTTTCTTT
TRBJ2-7 | TRBV6-5 | few | . | CASSYRDSSYEQYF | TGTGCCAGCAGTTACCGCGACAGCTCCTACGAGCAGTACTTC
TRBJ2-4 | TRBV20-1 | . | . | CSARDIAIQYF | TGCAGTGCTCGGGACATCGCCATTCAGTACTTC
TRBJ1-2 | TRBV29-1 | . | TRBD1 | CSVGGQGYGYTF | TGCAGCGTTGGGGGACAGGGGTACGGCTACACCTTC
TRBJ1-5 | TRBV30 | . | . | CAWSRGGAGQPQHF | TGTGCCTGGAGTAGGGGAGGGGCAGGCCAGCCCCAGCATTTT
TRBJ2-5 | TRBV2 | few | TRBD2 | CASSAGGASETQYF | TGTGCCAGCTCAGCCGGGGGGGCGTCAGAGACCCAGTACTTC
TRBJ2-7 | TRBV30 | few | TRBD1 | CAWRATGTGNYEQYF | TGTGCCTGGAGAGCGACCGGGACAGGGAACTACGAGCAGTACTTC
TRBJ2-1 | TRBV19 | few | TRBD2 | CASSILAGGHNEQFF | TGTGCCAGTAGTATACTAGCGGGGGGCCACAATGAGCAGTTCTTC
TRBJ2-3 | TRBV28 | . | . | CASRYLGRDSTDTQYF | TGTGCCAGCAGGTACTTGGGCAGGGATAGCACAGATACGCAGTATTTT
TRBJ1-3 | TRBV23-1 | . | . | CASSQSDSASSGNTIYF | TGCGCCAGCAGTCAATCGGACAGCGCGAGCTCTGGAAACACCATATATTTT
TRBJ2-5 | TRBV28 | few | TRBD1 | CASSLTGVGGETQYF | TGTGCCAGCAGTTTGACAGGGGTAGGAGGAGAGACCCAGTACTTC
TRBJ2-1 | TRBV18 | . | . | CASSPFGYSDEQFF | TGTGCCAGCTCCCCCTTCGGTTATAGCGATGAGCAGTTCTTC
TRBJ2-4 | TRBV19 | many | . | CASRTRHIQYF | TGTGCCAGTAGAACTCGTCACATTCAGTACTTC
TRBJ2-1 | TRBV27 | few | . | CASSLYPSRYNEQFF | TGTGCCAGCAGTTTATATCCTAGCAGGTACAATGAGCAGTTCTTC
TRBJ2-7 | TRBV14 | . | TRBD2 | CASRRGDPAYEQYF | TGTGCCAGCAGGCGGGGGGACCCGGCGTACGAGCAGTACTTC
TRBJ2-4 | TRBV30 | few | . | CAWSSQGGKNIQYF | TGTGCCTGGAGTTCGCAAGGGGGCAAAAACATTCAGTACTTC
TRBJ1-1 | TRBV7-2 | . | TRBD1 | CASSRPDRGEAFF | TGTGCCAGCAGCCGGCCTGACAGGGGTGAAGCTTTCTTT
TRBJ2-5 | TRBV9 | . | TRBD2 | CASSVTPSGKETQYF | TGTGCCAGCAGCGTAACACCTAGCGGAAAAGAGACCCAGTACTTC
TRBJ1-1 | TRBV29-1 | . | . | CSVATGTEAFF | TGCAGCGTTGCTACGGGCACTGAAGCTTTCTTT
TRBJ1-1 | TRBV4-3 | . | . | CASRLREGNEAFF | TGCGCCAGCCGCCTGCGGGAAGGGAATGAAGCTTTCTTT
TRBJ2-7 | TRBV25-1 | . | TRBD1 | CASSEFTGGEQYF | TGTGCCAGCAGTGAATTTACAGGGGGAGAGCAGTACTTC
TRBJ2-1 | TRBV5-1 | . | TRBD1 | CASSLQGGIYNEQFF | TGCGCCAGCAGCCTACAGGGGGGCATTTACAATGAGCAGTTCTTC
TRBJ2-7 | TRBV30 | many | . | CAWSPRGEQYF | TGTGCCTGGAGTCCGCGGGGCGAGCAGTACTTC
TRBJ1-1 | TRBV10-3 | few | . | CAISELRQGNTEAFF | TGTGCCATCAGTGAGCTGCGTCAGGGGAACACTGAAGCTTTCTTT
TRBJ2-7 | TRBV5-1 | few | . | CASSLEGPSMGEQYF | TGCGCCAGCAGCTTGGAGGGGCCGTCTATGGGGGAGCAGTACTTC
TRBJ2-7 | TRBV7-2 | . | TRBD2 | CASSLAAGPLEQYF | TGTGCCAGCAGCTTAGCAGCGGGGCCCTTGGAGCAGTACTTC
TRBJ2-7 | TRBV28 | . | TRBD1 | CASTRQGSYEQYF | TGTGCCAGCACCCGACAGGGATCCTACGAGCAGTACTTC
TRBJ2-5 | TRBV5-1 | . | TRBD1 | CASSWGQGRETQYF | TGCGCCAGCAGCTGGGGACAGGGGAGAGAGACCCAGTACTTC
TRBJ2-5 | TRBV7-2 | . | . | CASSPWWGRRNQETQYF | TGTGCCAGCAGCCCCTGGTGGGGCCGGAGAAACCAAGAGACCCAGTACTTC
TRBJ2-1 | TRBV5-4 | many | . | CASSLERNEQFF | TGTGCCAGCAGCTTGGAGCGCAATGAGCAGTTCTTC
TRBJ2-6 | TRBV18 | few | . | CASSPSAGHGGANVLTF | TGTGCCAGCTCACCTTCGGCAGGGCACGGTGGGGCCAACGTCCTGACTTTC
TRBJ1-2 | TRBV7-2 | few | TRBD1 | CASSSRTGDGYGYTF | TGTGCCAGCAGCTCACGGACAGGGGATGGCTATGGCTACACCTTC
TRBJ2-7 | TRBV7-9 | . | . | CASSVLVYEQYF | TGTGCCAGCAGTGTACTAGTCTACGAGCAGTACTTC
TRBJ2-3 | TRBV10-3 | . | . | CAISENAGRGPDTQYF | TGTGCCATCAGTGAGAACGCGGGACGGGGTCCAGATACGCAGTATTTT
TRBJ1-1 | TRBV11-2 | few | . | CASSLRGETNTEAFF | TGTGCCAGCAGCCTACGTGGAGAGACGAACACTGAAGCTTTCTTT
TRBJ2-3 | TRBV7-9 | . | TRBD1 | CAIPAGTGVTDTQYF | TGTGCCATACCAGCAGGGACAGGGGTCACAGATACGCAGTATTTT
TRBJ2-7 | TRBV29-1 | . | TRBD2 | CSVELGGTYSYEQYF | TGCAGCGTGGAGTTGGGAGGGACTTACTCCTACGAGCAGTACTTC
TRBJ2-7 | TRBV30 | . | . | CAWSWGHPSYEQYF | TGTGCCTGGAGTTGGGGACACCCTTCCTACGAGCAGTACTTC
TRBJ2-7 | TRBV25-1 | . | . | CASSGYNYEQYF | TGTGCCAGCAGTGGCTATAACTACGAGCAGTACTTC
TRBJ2-7 | TRBV4-3 | . | TRBD1 | CASSQRGRGSYEQYF | TGCGCCAGCAGCCAAAGGGGCAGGGGGTCCTACGAGCAGTACTTC
TRBJ1-5 | TRBV2 | few | . | CASSEMDTSNQPQHF | TGTGCCAGCAGTGAAATGGACACTAGCAATCAGCCCCAGCATTTT
TRBJ1-1 | TRBV20-1 | few | . | CSASRTEAFF | TGCAGTGCTAGCCGGACTGAAGCTTTCTTT